Sequencing of this T cell receptor beta chain was carried out in a study of T-cell reconstitution after alpha-beta-depleted transplantation in children. General study findings and limits: By about two months after transplant, alpha-beta T cells reportedly arose from several hundred graft clones that had expanded. It was surviving recipient T cells and thymic progenitors that gave some patients high TCRbeta diversity at day 60.

It was with unique molecular identifiers that the TCRbeta library was prepared. TCRdb called the PCR reads again in MiXCR, with one record for every CDR3 protein. The table includes about 60,000 distinct CDR3 sequences, about 40% detected once. About this clonotype itself: Its cognate antigen is unknown.

The CDR3 is 15 amino acids. V lost 4 bases and J 8 bases, leaving 19 bases between the germline ends. Looked up from germline, CDR1 is SGHRS and CDR2 is YFSETQ. This material consisted of PBMCs, mostly from graft donor cells, taken 360 days after TCRalphabeta/CD19-depleted stem cell transplant. This TCR came from a male patient aged 10 to 17 who had a stem cell transplant for acute lymphoblastic leukemia, so the T cells may come from the graft donor. This rearrangement joins TRBV5-1 to TRBJ2-1; weak D call: TRBD2 (7 bases). The CDR3: CASSPWTSNRDEQFF. The CDR3 bases are TGCGCCAGCAGCCCCTGGACTAGTAACAGGGATGAGCAGTTCTTC.